This is a list of T cell receptor beta chains from one sample in a study of T cells in Graves' hyperthyroidism and ophthalmopathy. TCRdb re-called the multiplex PCR reads with MiXCR, one entry per CDR3 protein. The data hold 750,000 to 950,000 distinct CDR3 sequences, with about two fifths observed a single time. Sequencing was carried out using blood. These receptors all stem from a man aged 18 to 30 with Graves' hyperthyroidism. CDR3s include the opening cysteine and the closing phenylalanine or tryptophan. The D gene is left open where the match is weak. The listing skips clone size in some rows; elsewhere it reads once, few, many or a size class.

J gene: TRBJ1-2; V gene: TRBV20-1; clone size: NA; D gene: NA; CDR3 protein: CSARDGLREHYGHTF; CDR3 DNA: TGCAGTGCTAGAGATGGGCTCAGGGAACACTATGGCCACACCTTC
J gene: TRBJ2-7; V gene: TRBV20-1; clone size: NA; D gene: TRBD2; CDR3 protein: CSARDPGSSGNEQYF; CDR3 DNA: TGCAGTGCTAGAGATCCCGGGTCTAGCGGGAACGAGCAGTACTTC
J gene: TRBJ2-2; V gene: TRBV9; clone size: once; D gene: NA; CDR3 protein: CASSADPHGGGELFF; CDR3 DNA: TGTGCCAGCAGCGCGGACCCCCACGGCGGCGGGGAGCTGTTTTTT
J gene: TRBJ2-7; V gene: TRBV5-1; clone size: NA; D gene: TRBD2; CDR3 protein: CASRGRGSYEQYF; CDR3 DNA: TGCGCCAGTCGCGGGAGGGGTTCCTACGAGCAGTACTTC
J gene: TRBJ2-5; V gene: TRBV2; clone size: NA; D gene: NA; CDR3 protein: CASSEGGAAQYF; CDR3 DNA: TGTGCCAGCAGTGAAGGGGGTGCGGCCCAGTACTTC
J gene: TRBJ2-5; V gene: TRBV19; clone size: few; D gene: TRBD2; CDR3 protein: CASSPGGLAVRETQYF; CDR3 DNA: TGTGCCAGTAGTCCGGGAGGACTAGCGGTTCGGGAGACCCAGTACTTC
J gene: TRBJ2-7; V gene: TRBV7-9; clone size: few; D gene: NA; CDR3 protein: CASSLGVSASYEQYF; CDR3 DNA: TGTGCCAGCAGCTTAGGGGTATCGGCTTCTTACGAGCAGTACTTC
J gene: TRBJ2-7; V gene: TRBV2; clone size: NA; D gene: NA; CDR3 protein: CASRGGLAGEQYF; CDR3 DNA: TGTGCCAGCAGAGGGGGGCTGGCGGGCGAGCAGTACTTC
J gene: TRBJ1-1; V gene: TRBV19; clone size: many; D gene: NA; CDR3 protein: CASIGLSTEAFF; CDR3 DNA: TGTGCCAGTATTGGTTTGAGCACTGAAGCTTTCTTT
J gene: TRBJ1-2; V gene: TRBV20-1; clone size: NA; D gene: NA; CDR3 protein: CSARDQWGLGSGYTF; CDR3 DNA: TGCAGTGCTAGAGATCAATGGGGGCTCGGAAGTGGCTACACCTTC
J gene: TRBJ2-2; V gene: TRBV15; clone size: many; D gene: TRBD2; CDR3 protein: CATRLAGNTGELFF; CDR3 DNA: TGTGCCACAAGACTAGCGGGGAACACCGGGGAGCTGTTTTTT
J gene: TRBJ1-1; V gene: TRBV7-9; clone size: many; D gene: NA; CDR3 protein: CASSLRRSRTNTEAFF; CDR3 DNA: TGTGCCAGCAGCTTACGTCGGAGCAGGACGAACACTGAAGCTTTCTTT
J gene: TRBJ1-1; V gene: TRBV7-6; clone size: NA; D gene: NA; CDR3 protein: CASSEEAGGNEQFF; CDR3 DNA: TGTGCCAGCAGCGAGGAGGCAGGAGGGAATGAGCAGTTCTTT
J gene: TRBJ1-1; V gene: TRBV2; clone size: once; D gene: NA; CDR3 protein: CANSPNTEAFF; CDR3 DNA: TGTGCCAACAGTCCCAACACTGAAGCTTTCTTT
J gene: TRBJ1-2; V gene: TRBV10-2; clone size: many; D gene: NA; CDR3 protein: CASSEQGTWDGYTF; CDR3 DNA: TGCGCCAGCAGTGAGCAGGGAACATGGGATGGCTACACCTTC
J gene: TRBJ1-5; V gene: TRBV12-3/TRBV12-4; clone size: few; D gene: NA; CDR3 protein: CASSLLPGEGPQHF; CDR3 DNA: TGTGCCAGCAGTTTACTCCCGGGGGAAGGGCCCCAGCATTTT
J gene: TRBJ1-5; V gene: TRBV7-6; clone size: many; D gene: NA; CDR3 protein: CASSLAQEASNQPQHF; CDR3 DNA: TGTGCCAGCAGCTTAGCTCAGGAGGCGAGCAATCAGCCCCAGCATTTT
J gene: TRBJ1-1; V gene: TRBV20-1; clone size: NA; D gene: NA; CDR3 protein: CSYVAGTEAFF; CDR3 DNA: TGCAGTTACGTCGCGGGGACTGAAGCTTTCTTT
J gene: TRBJ2-2; V gene: TRBV2; clone size: many; D gene: NA; CDR3 protein: CASTEGTTNTGELFF; CDR3 DNA: TGTGCCAGCACCGAAGGGACAACGAACACCGGGGAGCTGTTTTTT
J gene: TRBJ1-3; V gene: TRBV6-5; clone size: many; D gene: NA; CDR3 protein: CASSRGGGAGNTIYF; CDR3 DNA: TGTGCCAGCAGTCGCGGAGGGGGAGCTGGGAACACCATATATTTT
J gene: TRBJ2-2; V gene: TRBV9; clone size: NA; D gene: TRBD2; CDR3 protein: CASSVEGPRTSGSANTGELFF; CDR3 DNA: TGTGCCAGCAGCGTAGAGGGGCCTCGGACTAGCGGGAGCGCGAACACCGGGGAGCTGTTTTTT
J gene: TRBJ1-5; V gene: TRBV10-3; clone size: NA; D gene: TRBD1; CDR3 protein: CAIRTTGDSNQPQHF; CDR3 DNA: TGTGCCATCAGGACGACAGGGGATAGCAATCAGCCCCAGCATTTT
J gene: TRBJ2-7; V gene: TRBV7-8; clone size: NA; D gene: NA; CDR3 protein: CASSPTSGEPLYEQYF; CDR3 DNA: TGTGCCAGCAGCCCCACATCAGGGGAGCCCCTCTACGAGCAGTACTTC
J gene: TRBJ2-2; V gene: TRBV6-1; clone size: few; D gene: TRBD1; CDR3 protein: CASDRGNTGELFF; CDR3 DNA: TGTGCCAGCGACAGGGGGAACACCGGGGAGCTGTTTTTT
J gene: TRBJ2-7; V gene: TRBV12-3/TRBV12-4; clone size: few; D gene: NA; CDR3 protein: CASSRGLSSYEQYF; CDR3 DNA: TGTGCCAGCAGTAGGGGGTTGAGCTCCTACGAGCAGTACTTC
J gene: TRBJ2-7; V gene: TRBV10-3; clone size: NA; D gene: NA; CDR3 protein: CAISESGETVLYEQYF; CDR3 DNA: TGTGCCATCAGTGAGTCCGGGGAGACGGTTCTCTACGAGCAGTACTTC
J gene: TRBJ2-7; V gene: TRBV19; clone size: once; D gene: NA; CDR3 protein: CASSTGLTITHEQYF; CDR3 DNA: TGTGCCAGTAGCACCGGACTAACCATTACCCACGAGCAGTACTTC
J gene: TRBJ2-7; V gene: TRBV28; clone size: NA; D gene: NA; CDR3 protein: CASIGEGNTYEQYF; CDR3 DNA: TGTGCCAGCATAGGTGAGGGGAATACCTACGAGCAGTACTTC
J gene: TRBJ1-6; V gene: TRBV6-5; clone size: NA; D gene: NA; CDR3 protein: CASSYAGHYNSPLHF; CDR3 DNA: TGTGCCAGCAGTTACGCGGGACATTATAATTCACCCCTCCACTTT
J gene: TRBJ2-7; V gene: TRBV7-6; clone size: NA; D gene: TRBD2; CDR3 protein: CASSLVASGSSEQYF; CDR3 DNA: TGTGCCAGCAGCTTAGTGGCTAGCGGGAGTTCCGAGCAGTACTTC
J gene: TRBJ1-4; V gene: TRBV11-2; clone size: NA; D gene: TRBD1; CDR3 protein: CASSFTGGEKLFF; CDR3 DNA: TGTGCCAGCAGCTTTACAGGGGGAGAAAAACTGTTTTTT
J gene: TRBJ1-6; V gene: TRBV25-1; clone size: NA; D gene: NA; CDR3 protein: CASSFFPNSPLHF; CDR3 DNA: TGTGCCAGCAGTTTTTTCCCCAATTCACCCCTCCACTTT
J gene: TRBJ1-6; V gene: TRBV4-3; clone size: NA; D gene: NA; CDR3 protein: CASSPSGGNLWSSPLHF; CDR3 DNA: TGCGCCAGCAGCCCGTCGGGCGGGAACCTATGGAGTTCACCCCTCCACTTT
J gene: TRBJ2-5; V gene: TRBV13; clone size: NA; D gene: TRBD2; CDR3 protein: CASKESGGQETQYF; CDR3 DNA: TGTGCCAGCAAAGAGAGCGGGGGGCAAGAGACCCAGTACTTC
J gene: TRBJ2-7; V gene: TRBV7-9; clone size: many; D gene: NA; CDR3 protein: CASSLPGPYEQYF; CDR3 DNA: TGTGCCAGCAGCTTACCGGGACCATACGAGCAGTACTTC
J gene: TRBJ2-7; V gene: TRBV7-2; clone size: many; D gene: TRBD1; CDR3 protein: CASSLAGQGHEQYF; CDR3 DNA: TGTGCCAGCAGCTTAGCGGGACAGGGCCACGAGCAGTACTTC
J gene: TRBJ2-2; V gene: TRBV7-2; clone size: few; D gene: NA; CDR3 protein: CASSQDPGSNTGELFF; CDR3 DNA: TGTGCCAGCAGCCAAGATCCCGGCTCGAACACCGGGGAGCTGTTTTTT
J gene: TRBJ1-1; V gene: TRBV5-6; clone size: NA; D gene: NA; CDR3 protein: CASFTRVTNTEAFF; CDR3 DNA: TGTGCCAGCTTCACCCGGGTCACGAACACTGAAGCTTTCTTT
J gene: TRBJ2-5; V gene: TRBV7-3; clone size: NA; D gene: NA; CDR3 protein: CASSHLQGSGKTQYF; CDR3 DNA: TGTGCCAGCAGCCACCTACAGGGTTCGGGAAAGACCCAGTACTTC
J gene: TRBJ2-7; V gene: TRBV20-1; clone size: NA; D gene: NA; CDR3 protein: CSARGSSPEQYF; CDR3 DNA: TGCAGTGCTAGAGGGTCTAGCCCCGAGCAGTACTTC